This is a list of T cell receptor beta chains from one sample in a study of T-cell reconstitution after alpha-beta-depleted transplantation in children. TCRdb processed the PCR reads anew with MiXCR; each CDR3 protein has one entry. In the table there are 280,000 or so distinct CDR3 sequences, 9.5% to 13% of which are singletons. Here the sequenced sample was peripheral blood, taken 180 days after TCRalphabeta/CD19-depleted stem cell transplant. These receptors came from a male patient aged 2-15 years who had a stem cell transplant for chronic granulomatous disease, so the T cells may come from the graft donor. CDR3s include the opening cysteine and the closing phenylalanine or tryptophan. Fields, in order: CDR3 length, clone size, D gene, J gene, V gene, CDR3 protein, CDR3 DNA. A D gene is named only where the DNA matches it firmly. A row's size may be missing; if present it is once, few, many or a size class.

len: 16; abundance: many; d_gene: -; j_gene: TRBJ2-4; v_gene: TRBV20-1; CDR3aa: CSARGPRVFGKNIQYF; CDR3nt: TGCAGTGCTAGAGGCCCCAGGGTATTTGGCAAAAACATTCAGTACTTC
len: 17; abundance: many; d_gene: -; j_gene: TRBJ2-5; v_gene: TRBV2; CDR3aa: CASHRDGFQLSQETQYF; CDR3nt: TGTGCCAGCCACCGGGACGGGTTTCAACTTTCGCAAGAGACCCAGTACTTC
len: 16; abundance: many; d_gene: TRBD1; j_gene: TRBJ2-7; v_gene: TRBV5-1; CDR3aa: CASSSNRYRGLGEQYF; CDR3nt: TGCGCCAGCAGCTCAAATCGTTACAGGGGGCTGGGGGAGCAGTACTTC
len: 14; abundance: many; d_gene: TRBD2; j_gene: TRBJ2-7; v_gene: TRBV28; CDR3aa: CASRIAGPASEQYF; CDR3nt: TGTGCCAGCAGGATAGCGGGGCCGGCGTCGGAGCAGTACTTC
len: 16; abundance: many; d_gene: TRBD2; j_gene: TRBJ2-5; v_gene: TRBV7-2; CDR3aa: CASSMPSGMYQETQYF; CDR3nt: TGTGCCAGCAGTATGCCTAGCGGGATGTACCAAGAGACCCAGTACTTC
len: 13; abundance: many; d_gene: -; j_gene: TRBJ2-5; v_gene: TRBV20-1; CDR3aa: CSAGRQAQETQYF; CDR3nt: TGCAGTGCTGGCAGACAGGCCCAAGAGACCCAGTACTTC
len: 16; abundance: many; d_gene: TRBD2; j_gene: TRBJ2-7; v_gene: TRBV7-2; CDR3aa: CASSPASSGYTYEQYF; CDR3nt: TGTGCCAGCAGCCCCGCATCTAGCGGGTATACCTACGAGCAGTACTTC
len: 16; abundance: many; d_gene: -; j_gene: TRBJ2-7; v_gene: TRBV10-3; CDR3aa: CAISERSGTGAYEQYF; CDR3nt: TGTGCCATCAGTGAGAGATCGGGGACTGGAGCCTACGAGCAGTACTTC
len: 15; abundance: many; d_gene: TRBD1; j_gene: TRBJ2-3; v_gene: TRBV7-9; CDR3aa: CASSEQGAGTDTQYF; CDR3nt: TGTGCCAGCAGTGAGCAGGGGGCCGGCACAGATACGCAGTATTTT
len: 16; abundance: many; d_gene: TRBD1; j_gene: TRBJ2-1; v_gene: TRBV4-3; CDR3aa: CASSQDSRTGYNEQFF; CDR3nt: TGCGCCAGCAGCCAAGACTCAAGGACAGGGTACAATGAGCAGTTCTTC
len: 13; abundance: many; d_gene: -; j_gene: TRBJ1-5; v_gene: TRBV20-1; CDR3aa: CSASGGNNQPQHF; CDR3nt: TGCAGTGCTAGTGGTGGGAACAATCAGCCCCAGCATTTT
len: 12; abundance: -; d_gene: -; j_gene: TRBJ1-5; v_gene: TRBV18; CDR3aa: CASSDGGAPQHF; CDR3nt: TGTGCCAGCTCCGACGGGGGAGCGCCCCAGCATTTT
len: 12; abundance: many; d_gene: -; j_gene: TRBJ2-1; v_gene: TRBV19; CDR3aa: CASMGGASEQFF; CDR3nt: TGTGCCAGTATGGGGGGCGCCTCTGAGCAGTTCTTC
len: 13; abundance: many; d_gene: TRBD1; j_gene: TRBJ2-1; v_gene: TRBV5-1; CDR3aa: CASSQGQGDEQFF; CDR3nt: TGCGCCAGCAGCCAAGGACAGGGGGATGAGCAGTTCTTC
len: 13; abundance: many; d_gene: -; j_gene: TRBJ2-5; v_gene: TRBV29-1; CDR3aa: CSVTNYYQETQYF; CDR3nt: TGCAGCGTTACCAACTACTACCAAGAGACCCAGTACTTC
len: 14; abundance: -; d_gene: -; j_gene: TRBJ2-3; v_gene: TRBV10-1; CDR3aa: CASSDYTGADTQYF; CDR3nt: TGCGCCAGCAGTGATTATACCGGGGCAGATACGCAGTATTTT
len: 16; abundance: many; d_gene: TRBD1; j_gene: TRBJ1-6; v_gene: TRBV20-1; CDR3aa: CSARDQGAGYNSPLHF; CDR3nt: TGCAGTGCTAGAGACCAGGGGGCTGGATATAATTCACCCCTCCACTTT
len: 14; abundance: many; d_gene: -; j_gene: TRBJ1-2; v_gene: TRBV5-1; CDR3aa: CASSYETGNYGYTF; CDR3nt: TGCGCCAGCAGCTACGAAACGGGGAACTATGGCTACACCTTC
len: 15; abundance: many; d_gene: -; j_gene: TRBJ2-7; v_gene: TRBV20-1; CDR3aa: CSARPIGTVRDEQYF; CDR3nt: TGCAGTGCTAGACCAATCGGTACAGTTAGGGACGAGCAGTACTTC
len: 13; abundance: many; d_gene: TRBD1; j_gene: TRBJ2-7; v_gene: TRBV29-1; CDR3aa: CSAGQGSPYEQYF; CDR3nt: TGCAGCGCCGGACAGGGTTCCCCCTACGAGCAGTACTTC
len: 14; abundance: few; d_gene: -; j_gene: TRBJ2-2; v_gene: TRBV12-3/TRBV12-4; CDR3aa: CASNLIPLSGELFF; CDR3nt: TGTGCCAGCAACTTAATCCCGTTATCCGGGGAGCTGTTTTTT
len: 15; abundance: many; d_gene: -; j_gene: TRBJ1-1; v_gene: TRBV7-2; CDR3aa: CASSLGPSSGTEAFF; CDR3nt: TGTGCCAGCAGCTTAGGGCCCAGTTCCGGAACTGAAGCTTTCTTT